Each of the 27 T cell receptor beta chains below was sequenced from the same sample in a study of cytomegalovirus exposure and HLA in healthy donors. The method was immunoSEQ multiplex PCR; TCRdb's version includes in-frame clones alone and lacks a portion of them. The sample contains almost 200,000 clones, about 81% of which appear only once. Sequenced input: PBMCs. The receptors here all came from a woman under 40 in good health and CMV-seronegative.

The V and J genes are TRBV9 and TRBJ2-1; 9 nucleotides agree with TRBD2. J lost 0 bases, V lost 5 bases, and 15 bases had no gene match. Germline loops: CDR1 SGDLS, CDR2 YYNGEE. The CDR3 is 19 residues long. CDR3 in DNA: TGTGCCAGCAGGCCCGTCTGGCGGGGGGGCCAATTCTCCTACAATGAGCAGTTCTTC. This translates into CASRPVWRGGQFSYNEQFF.

The chain couples TRBV19 to TRBJ2-7, with D perhaps TRBD2 (5 bases). V lost 2 bases and J 0 bases, leaving 11 bases between the germline ends. The germline gives CDR1 LNHDA, CDR2 SQIVND (reference sequence). The CDR3 has 15 amino acids. For the CDR3, the DNA is TGTGCCAGTAGTATAAGGCTAGAGGGCTCCTACGAGCAGTACTTC. Its protein is CASSIRLEGSYEQYF.

V usage is TRBV18 and J usage is TRBJ1-5, with 7 bases matching TRBD1. V shed 6 bases, J shed 2 bases, and the junction held 7 bases outside the gene matches. The CDR3 is 15 amino acids. The germline V gene encodes CDR1 KGHSH and CDR2 LQKENI. CDR3 sequence (DNA): TGTGCCAGCTCGTACAGGGGCGGGGGCAATCAGCCCCAGCATTTT. Translated, it gives CASSYRGGGNQPQHF.

This clone was detected only once. The chain links TRBV5-4 to TRBJ2-5; 12 nucleotides align to TRBD2. V lost 4 bases to trimming and J lost 0 bases; unmatched junction nucleotides: 4. The CDR3 totals 16 residues. The V gene's germline CDR1 is SGHNT and CDR2 YYREEE (reference sequence). The CDR3 coding sequence is TGTGCCAGCAGCCCCCTAGCGGGAGGGCACCAAGAGACCCAGTACTTC. Its translation is CASSPLAGGHQETQYF.

The V and J genes are TRBV7-3 and TRBJ2-1; 11 bases agree with TRBD1. CDR1 and CDR2 from the germline V gene are SGHTA and FQGTGA. With V trimmed by 5 bases and J by 4 bases, 10 bases remained unmatched. The CDR3 consists of 17 residues. The CDR3 coding sequence is TGTGCCAGCAGCGCCGGCGCGGACAGGGGGCTATACAATGAGCAGTTCTTC. Its translation: CASSAGADRGLYNEQFF. The full variable domain, completed using reference TRBV7-3 and TRBJ2-1, is GAGVSQTPSNKVTEKGKYVELRCDPISGHTALYWYRQSLGQGPEFLIYFQGTGAADDSGLPNDRFFAVRPEGSVSTLKIQRTERGDSAVYLCASSAGADRGLYNEQFFGPGTRLTVL.

This clone appeared once. This chain connects TRBV18 to TRBJ2-1; D is possibly TRBD2 (6 bases). This CDR3 spans 16 amino acids. Germline CDR1 reads KGHSH; CDR2 reads LQKENI. V was clipped by 6 bases and J by 0 bases, with 15 bases between them. CDR3 protein: CASSSGTSSSYNEQFF. DNA for the CDR3: TGTGCCAGCTCGTCGGGGACTTCCAGCTCCTACAATGAGCAGTTCTTC.

The chain is built from TRBV29-1 and TRBJ2-3; 13 bases are a match to TRBD2. This CDR3 comprises 16 residues. Losses at the gene ends were 5 bases for V and 2 bases for J; bases not matched to a gene: 7. Germline V gives CDR1 SQVTM, CDR2 ANQGSEA. CDR3 amino acids: CSVYGTSGEFTDTQYF. Written as DNA, the CDR3 is TGCAGCGTTTACGGGACTAGCGGGGAGTTCACAGATACGCAGTATTTT.

This clone was counted a few times. The chain joins TRBV7-9 to TRBJ2-7, with TRBD1 identical over 7 bases. The ends lost 8 bases at V and 4 bases at J; junction bases unmatched: 14. The CDR3 extends over 15 amino acids. CDR1 is SEHNR and CDR2 is FQNEAQ in the germline V gene (reference sequence). This chain's CDR3 is CASLDRVQMGYEQYF. The CDR3 nucleotides read TGTGCCAGCCTCGACAGGGTACAGATGGGATACGAGCAGTACTTC.

This chain links TRBV11-2 with TRBJ2-5; D possibly corresponds to TRBD1 (6 bases). V was shortened by 3 bases and J by 2 bases, with 13 bases between the two germline ends. There are 15 residues in the CDR3. The V gene's germline CDR1 is SGHAT and CDR2 FQNNGV. CDR3 in DNA: TGTGCCAGCAGCTTTGGACAGCCGATTCAAGAGACCCAGTACTTC. Translated, it gives CASSFGQPIQETQYF.

The J gene is TRBJ1-4, the V gene TRBV27, with D unresolved. Trimming took off 2 bases at V and 7 bases at J, with 8 bases between the two ends. The CDR3 has 13 amino acids. Germline V lookup: CDR1 MNHEY, CDR2 SMNVEV (reference sequence). The CDR3 spells CASSLTGVEKLFF. The CDR3 nucleotides read TGTGCCAGCAGTTTAACCGGGGTTGAAAAACTGTTTTTT.

The rearrangement links TRBV4-1 to TRBJ1-2; perhaps TRBD1 as D (5 bases). The germline V gene has CDR1 MGHRA and CDR2 YSYEKL. The CDR3 has 14 residues. V was trimmed by 0 bases and J by 4 bases, leaving 9 bases between them. The CDR3 sequence: CASSQDRGVYGYTF. The CDR3 DNA follows: TGCGCCAGCAGCCAAGATCGGGGGGTCTATGGCTACACCTTC.

This clone was seen once. The genes are TRBV2 and TRBJ1-2; perhaps TRBD1 as D (5 bases). V lost 10 bases and J 4 bases, leaving 16 bases between the germline ends. CDR3 length equals 13 residues. Germline V gene data show CDR1 as SNHLY and CDR2 as FYNNEI. CDR3 protein: CATNLETVYGYTF. CDR3 nucleotides: TGTGCCACCAACCTGGAGACAGTCTATGGCTACACCTTC.

V and J are TRBV5-1 and TRBJ2-3; D is undetermined. The length of the CDR3 is 14 residues. Trimming left V 3 bases short and J 1 base short, with 9 bases between. The germline V gene encodes CDR1 SGHRS and CDR2 YFSETQ. Here the CDR3 DNA reads TGCGCCAGCAGCTACGGGTGGGGCACAGATACGCAGTATTTT. Translating gives CASSYGWGTDTQYF.

The chain has TRBV7-9 and TRBJ1-4; TRBD1 matches at 12 bases. The CDR3 spans 17 residues. The germline V gene encodes CDR1 SEHNR and CDR2 FQNEAQ (reference sequence). With 6 bases clipped from V and 1 base from J, the junction kept 6 bases outside the gene matches. In DNA form, the CDR3 reads TGTGCCAGCAGATCCGGGACAGGGGGCTTAACTAATGAAAAACTGTTTTTT. It specifies CASRSGTGGLTNEKLFF.

This chain connects TRBV6-1 to TRBJ2-7, with 8 bases identical to TRBD1. The trim removed 4 bases at V and 6 bases at J, leaving 11 bases unmatched. CDR3 size: 15 residues. CDR1 is MNHNS and CDR2 is SASEGT in the germline V gene. The CDR3: CASSGGAGGSFEQYF. For the CDR3, the DNA is TGTGCCAGCAGTGGGGGGGCAGGGGGCTCTTTCGAGCAGTACTTC.

This clone occurred once. The chain employs TRBV2 and TRBJ1-5, with TRBD1 identical over 8 bases. CDR3 size: 16 residues. Germline V gives CDR1 SNHLY, CDR2 FYNNEI. The V and J ends lost 1 base and 11 bases, in that order; junction bases with no gene match: 13. Written as DNA, the CDR3 is TGTGCCAGCAGTGAAGGGCGGGACAGGCCACAAAGGGCCCAGCATTTT. Its translation: CASSEGRDRPQRAQHF.

The V gene is TRBV28, the J gene TRBJ1-2; D ambiguous. This CDR3 comprises 12 residues. V dropped 2 bases and J dropped 8 bases, with 9 bases sitting between them. Looked up from germline, CDR1 is MDHEN and CDR2 is SYDVKM. The CDR3 DNA reads as TGTGCCAGCAGTTTAGTAGGCGGCGGCTACACCTTC. Its translation: CASSLVGGGYTF.

The chain recombines TRBV13 with TRBJ2-7, with 7 bases aligning to TRBD1. The CDR3 runs to 14 residues. The germline gives CDR1 PRHDT, CDR2 FYEKMQ (reference sequence). V shed 5 bases, J shed 3 bases, and the junction held 7 bases outside the gene matches. CDR3 protein: CASSQRDRSYEQYF. For the CDR3, the DNA is TGTGCCAGCAGCCAACGGGACAGAAGCTACGAGCAGTACTTC.

In nucleotides, the CDR3 is TGTGCCAGCAGCCAGACTAGACAGGGTGCCGATACGCAGTATTTT. Translating it yields CASSQTRQGADTQYF. This chain connects TRBV14 to TRBJ2-3, with a tentative D call TRBD1 (7 bases). Germline values: CDR1 SGHDN, CDR2 FVKESK. The V end lost 3 bases, the J end lost 6 bases, and 16 bases lay between the germline ends. This CDR3 has 15 amino acids.

This sequence joins TRBV18 and TRBJ2-5; the match to TRBD1 covers 7 bases. V trimming: 6 bases; J trimming: 3 bases; junction bases outside the gene matches: 4. The CDR3 consists of 13 residues. In germline, CDR1 is KGHSH, CDR2 LQKENI. The DNA of the CDR3 is TGTGCCAGCTCTAGACAGGGTAAAGAGACCCAGTACTTC. Amino acid sequence: CASSRQGKETQYF.

This chain links TRBV11-3 with TRBJ2-1, with 9 bases lining up with TRBD1. This CDR3 spans 13 amino acids. Germline loops: CDR1 SGHNT, CDR2 YENEEA. Germline trimming cut 3 bases from V and 8 bases from J; bases unmatched to any gene: 2. The CDR3 DNA is TGTGCCAGCAGCTTGGGACAGGGTTATGAGCAGTTCTTC. This codes for CASSLGQGYEQFF.

V gene TRBV27 combines with J gene TRBJ2-1; 8 bases are a match to TRBD2. With V trimmed by 5 bases and J by 5 bases, 14 bases remained unmatched. Per the germline V gene, CDR1 is MNHEY and CDR2 is SMNVEV (reference sequence). CDR3 length equals 17 residues. CDR3 sequence: CASSIALFAGGDNEQFF. DNA for the CDR3: TGTGCCAGCAGTATAGCCCTTTTCGCGGGAGGTGACAATGAGCAGTTCTTC.

This chain uses TRBV11-2 with TRBJ1-2, with 9 bases that match TRBD1. Losses at the gene ends were 3 bases for V and 10 bases for J; bases not matched to a gene: 9. CDR1 and CDR2 (germline): SGHAT, FQNNGV. This CDR3 is built from 14 residues. The CDR3 region is CASSFGQGNVVYTF. In DNA, the CDR3 is TGTGCCAGCAGCTTTGGACAGGGGAATGTCGTCTACACCTTC.

This clone was seen many times. The chain couples TRBV7-2 to TRBJ2-2; the D is unclear. In germline, CDR1 is SGHTA, CDR2 FQGNSA. V lost 2 bases and J lost 4, with 14 bases in between. The CDR3 sequence is 16 residues long. CDR3 nucleotide sequence: TGTGCCAGCAGCTTAAGCCTATGGCGGAGCACCGGGGAGCTGTTTTTT. This gives the protein CASSLSLWRSTGELFF. The variable domain in full, with the rest retrieved from reference TRBV7-2 and TRBJ2-2, is GAGVSQSPSNKVTEKGKDVELRCDPISGHTALYWYRQSLGQGLEFLIYFQGNSAPDKSGLPSDRFSAERTGGSVSTLTIQRTQQEDSAVYLCASSLSLWRSTGELFFGEGSRLTVL.

The CDR3 region is CASRPFHTGGRYEQYF. CDR3 nucleotides: TGTGCCAGCAGGCCCTTCCACACAGGGGGGAGGTACGAGCAGTACTTC. The chain links TRBV28 to TRBJ2-7; 8 positions agree with TRBD1. J lost 4 bases, V lost 6 bases, and 14 bases had no gene match. Germline CDR1 MDHEN, CDR2 SYDVKM. CDR3 length: 16 residues.

V usage is TRBV10-3 and J usage is TRBJ2-1, with TRBD2 matching 11 bases. CDR3 length equals 14 residues. Germline CDR1 is ENHRY and CDR2 is SYGVKD. Germline trimming cut 6 bases from V and 5 bases from J; bases unmatched to any gene: 3. The CDR3: CAIRMTSGNNEQFF. The DNA for the CDR3 is TGTGCCATCAGGATGACTAGCGGGAACAATGAGCAGTTCTTC.

The chain recombines TRBV29-1 with TRBJ1-1; 9 positions match TRBD1. The CDR3 consists of 17 residues. CDR1 SQVTM and CDR2 ANQGSEA come from the germline V gene. Trimming cost V 5 bases and J 0 bases; bases outside gene matches: 13. CDR3 residues: CSVLTGQGFFMNTEAFF. CDR3 bases: TGCAGCGTTCTTACGGGACAGGGCTTTTTTATGAACACTGAAGCTTTCTTT.